This T cell receptor (beta chain) is from a study of T-cell memory formation after mild COVID-19 (dated by TCRdb to 2020 to 2022). For the study in its entirety: TCR sequence clusters from the two donors were largely donor specific. The cohort was made up of two young adult volunteers, one female and one male, who were previously healthy. In a couple of donors, T-cell clones that expanded and contracted after mild COVID-19 were tracked by sequencing TCRalpha and TCRbeta repertoires over time. General study outcomes and caveats: Some responding clones were detected in pre-infection memory, which suggested that pre-existing cross-reactive memory T cells had joined the SARS-CoV-2 response. SARS-CoV-2 specificity of the second-wave clones peaking on day 37 was not confirmed. Contracting CD4+ clones were found mainly in CM and EM memory subsets, while CD8+ clones were enriched in EMRA. Only two mild cases were covered by the study, and larger cohorts that include severe cases with pre-infection samples were considered necessary. Clones contracting from day 15 to 85 had balanced CD4/CD8 phenotypes, while a second wave expanding from day 15 to 37 was biased towards CD4+.

The instrument given in TCRdb is Illumina NovaSeq 6000. TCRalpha and TCRbeta cDNA libraries were constructed by 5'RACE with constant-segment primers, with sample barcodes and unique molecular identifiers being introduced. Trizol reagent was used to extract RNA from every sample. Libraries were amplified in two PCR steps, with a second sample barcode and Illumina TruSeq adapters added in the second step. Sequencing of the libraries was done on an Illumina NovaSeq, producing 2 x 150 bp paired-end reads. In the paper's pipeline: Demultiplexing of reads and collapsing into UMI-guided consensus sequences were performed with migec v1.2.7. With mixcr v2.1.11, UMI consensuses were aligned to TRA and TRB V and J templates and assembled into clonotypes. A clonotype was counted as expanded or contracted only when both edgeR and NoisET called the clonotype significant, with the noise models trained on biological replicates. For edgeR calls, the cutoffs were a false discovery rate-adjusted p below 0.01 and a log2 fold-change threshold of 1. PCA with hierarchical clustering of max-normalized trajectories of the 1000 most abundant clonotypes was used as exploratory dynamics analysis. Separately sequenced CD4+ and CD8+ repertoires were used to assign a CD4 or CD8 phenotype to each responding clone. The public sequencing data were trimmed at Q25 with fastp and processed into clonotypes with MiXCR by TCRdb, which kept only in-frame beta chains. Rows with a matching CDR3 protein are joined into one entry that keeps the most common DNA and genes. What appears here as the V and J calls and clone size reflects TCRdb's work, not the paper's. This sample has a few hundred thousand distinct CDR3 sequences in its table, and around 15% of those were observed once. The ten largest account for roughly 24% of the sample.

Ficoll-Paque density gradient centrifugation was the method used to isolate PBMCs. The germline V gene encodes CDR1 MDHEN and CDR2 SYDVKM. The CDR3, cysteine through phenylalanine, is 13 amino acids long. This entry keeps only the CDR3 DNA: 39 bases, framed from base 1. V is cut by 5 bases and J by 4 bases, and the space between the germline ends is 11 bases. This clonotype was seen more than once but under ten times. What this receptor recognizes is not known. Base qualities are not recorded, but no much larger clone differs from it by a single base. The chain is made from TRBV28 and TRBJ2-5; no D gene can be assigned with confidence. Sequenced input: PBMCs or a T cell subset sorted from them (not recorded which). The source of this sequence is a young man who had mild COVID-19 (a few samples of this study predate the infection). The sample titles of this study are shuffled in the database, so cell type and time point are left out; the donor was told from shared clones. The DNA sequence reads TGTGCCAGCAGTGAGTCTGCATCAGAGACCCAGTACTTC. Its protein reads: CASSESASETQYF.